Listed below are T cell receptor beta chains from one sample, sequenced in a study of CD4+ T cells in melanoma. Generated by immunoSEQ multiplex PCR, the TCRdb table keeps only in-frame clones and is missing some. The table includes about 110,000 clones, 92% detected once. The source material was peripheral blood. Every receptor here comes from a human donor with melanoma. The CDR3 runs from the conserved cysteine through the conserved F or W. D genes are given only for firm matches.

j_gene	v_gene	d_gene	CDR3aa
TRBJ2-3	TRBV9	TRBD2	CASSGRAGADTQYF
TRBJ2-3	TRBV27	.	CASSSRTEDTQYF
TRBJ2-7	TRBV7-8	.	CASSLSYEQYF
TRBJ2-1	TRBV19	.	CASTQQAHSYNEQFF
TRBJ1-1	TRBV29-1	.	CSVERGRLGEAFF
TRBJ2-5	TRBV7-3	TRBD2	CASSASGRRVETQYF
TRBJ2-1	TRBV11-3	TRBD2	CASSEGLAPYNEQFF
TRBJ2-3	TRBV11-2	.	CASSLDQSGLDTQYF
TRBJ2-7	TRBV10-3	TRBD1	CAITNYGQGYEQYF
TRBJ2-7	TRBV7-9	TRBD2	CASTGGGRSSYEQYF
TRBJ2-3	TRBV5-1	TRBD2	CASSLAGTSGGGWTDTQYF
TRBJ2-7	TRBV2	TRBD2	CASSERLAYYEQYF
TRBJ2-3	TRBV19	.	CASRGGGVGTDTQYF
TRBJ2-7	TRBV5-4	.	CASSLAHGGEQYF
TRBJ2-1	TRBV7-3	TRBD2	CASSSGGRMIDEQFF
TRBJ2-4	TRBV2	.	CASGIAKNIQYF
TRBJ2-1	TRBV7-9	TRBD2	CASSSGLSSSYNEQFF
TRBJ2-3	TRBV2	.	CASRTRGTDTQYF
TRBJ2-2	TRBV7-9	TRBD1	CASSRYRGFDTGELFF
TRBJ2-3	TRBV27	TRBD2	CASSPRLAGGTDTQYF
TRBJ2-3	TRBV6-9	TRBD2	CASSLGAGGQGDTQYF
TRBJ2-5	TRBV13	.	CASSLRGGETQYF